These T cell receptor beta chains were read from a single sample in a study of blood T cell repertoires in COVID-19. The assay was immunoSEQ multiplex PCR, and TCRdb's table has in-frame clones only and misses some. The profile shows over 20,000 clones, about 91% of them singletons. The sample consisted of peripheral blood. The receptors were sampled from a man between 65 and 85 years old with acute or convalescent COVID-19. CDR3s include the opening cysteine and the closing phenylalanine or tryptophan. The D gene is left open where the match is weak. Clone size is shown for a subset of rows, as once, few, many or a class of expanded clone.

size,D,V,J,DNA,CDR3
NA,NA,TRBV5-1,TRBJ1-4,TGCGCCAGCAGCTTGGAGGGCAGGGGTGAGGAAAAACTGTTTTTT,CASSLEGRGEEKLFF
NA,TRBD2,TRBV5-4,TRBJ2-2,TGTGCCAGCAGCCCCGGGACTAGCGGGAATACCGGGGAGCTGTTTTTT,CASSPGTSGNTGELFF
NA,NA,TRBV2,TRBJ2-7,TGTGCCAGCAGTGGCGGCAGTCTCTCCTACGAGCAGTACTTC,CASSGGSLSYEQYF
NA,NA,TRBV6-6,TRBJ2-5,TGTGCCAGCAGTTACTCGACCGGGACAAACCAAGAGACCCAGTACTTC,CASSYSTGTNQETQYF
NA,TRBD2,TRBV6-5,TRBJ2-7,TGTGCCAGCGGCAGCGGGACTAGCCTTTACGAGCAGTACTTC,CASGSGTSLYEQYF
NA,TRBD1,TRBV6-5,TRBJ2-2,TGTGCCAGCAGCCGAAACAGGGGGACCGGGGAGCTGTTTTTT,CASSRNRGTGELFF
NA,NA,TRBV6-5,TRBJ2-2,TGTGCCAGCAAATCCCCTTCTCAGGGAACCGGGGAGCTGTTTTTT,CASKSPSQGTGELFF
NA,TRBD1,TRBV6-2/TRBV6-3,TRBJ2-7,TGTGCCAGCAGTCCCCTAGGCACCGGGACAGGGGACTACGAGCAGTACTTC,CASSPLGTGTGDYEQYF
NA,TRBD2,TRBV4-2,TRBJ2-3,TGTGCCAGCAGCCAAGATAGCCTAGCGGGAGGCACAGATACGCAGTATTTT,CASSQDSLAGGTDTQYF
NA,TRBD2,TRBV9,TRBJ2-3,TGTGCCAGCAGCGTATTGGCTCGGGAGGGCCTACTCTTTGGAGATACGCAGTATTTT,CASSVLAREGLLFGDTQYF
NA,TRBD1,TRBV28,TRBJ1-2,TGTGCCAGCAGTTCTACCGGGACAGCTAACTATGGCTACACCTTC,CASSSTGTANYGYTF
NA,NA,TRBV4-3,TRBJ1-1,TGCGCCAGCAGCCAAGCCCCAGGGTATGACACTGAAGCTTTCTTT,CASSQAPGYDTEAFF
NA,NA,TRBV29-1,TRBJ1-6,TGCAGCGCCATGATAGGGAACCGGGGATCACCCCTCCACTTT,CSAMIGNRGSPLHF
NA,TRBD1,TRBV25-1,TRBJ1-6,TGTGCCAGCAGTCCAACGACAGGGGATAATTCACCCCTCCACTTT,CASSPTTGDNSPLHF
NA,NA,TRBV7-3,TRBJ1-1,TGTGCCAGCAGCAGGGGGTTCAGGACTGAAGCTTTCTTT,CASSRGFRTEAFF
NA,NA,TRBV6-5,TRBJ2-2,TGTGCCAGCAGTTATGGTCGGGAGTTTAATGAGCTGTTTTTT,CASSYGREFNELFF
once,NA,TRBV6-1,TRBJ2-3,TGTGCCAGCTGGGTGCAGGGCGGCACAGATACGCAGTATTTT,CASWVQGGTDTQYF
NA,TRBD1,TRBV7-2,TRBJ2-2,TGTGCCAGCAGCTGGAGACAGGGGAACACCGGGGAGCTGTTTTTT,CASSWRQGNTGELFF
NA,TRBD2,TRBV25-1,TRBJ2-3,TGTGCCAGCAGTGAGCAAATTGGGCCTGGGAGGGCAGATACGCAGTATTTT,CASSEQIGPGRADTQYF
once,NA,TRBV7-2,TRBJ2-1,TGTGCCAGCAGCTTAGCGCTAACCGAGCAGTTCTTC,CASSLALTEQFF
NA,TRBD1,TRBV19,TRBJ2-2,TGTGCCAGTAGTATAGATCCCGGACAGGGGAACACCGGGGAGCTGTTTTTT,CASSIDPGQGNTGELFF
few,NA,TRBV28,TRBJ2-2,TGTGCCAGCGGAACCCCCGGGACAAACACCGGGGAGCTGTTTTTT,CASGTPGTNTGELFF
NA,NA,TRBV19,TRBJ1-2,TGTGCCAGTAGTACAAACAGGGATGGTATGTGGAGGTATGAGGAGTACACCTTC,CASSTNRDGMWRYEEYTF
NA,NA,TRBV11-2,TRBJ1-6,TGTGCCAGCAGCTTAGAGGCCAGGGCTGATTCACCCCTCCACTTT,CASSLEARADSPLHF
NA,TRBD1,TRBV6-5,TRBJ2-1,TGTGCCAGCAGCCCGGGACAGGGGTTCAATGAGCAGTTCTTC,CASSPGQGFNEQFF
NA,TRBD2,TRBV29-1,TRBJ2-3,TGCAGCGTCGCCGGGACTAGCGGGGACACAGATACGCAGTATTTT,CSVAGTSGDTDTQYF
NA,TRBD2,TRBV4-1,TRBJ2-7,TGCGCCAGCAGCCTAACGACTAGCGGGAGGTCCTACGAGCAGTACTTC,CASSLTTSGRSYEQYF
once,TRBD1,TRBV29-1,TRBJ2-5,TGCAGCGTTGACCCTGACAGGGCTCAAGAGACCCAGTACTTC,CSVDPDRAQETQYF
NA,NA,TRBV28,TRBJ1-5,TGTGCCAGCAGTTTAGGGGTGATGGCAGGGTCACAGCCCCAGCATTTT,CASSLGVMAGSQPQHF
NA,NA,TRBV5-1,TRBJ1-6,TGCGCCAGCAGCCCCCGGCGGCCCGCCGCGGGTCCCCTCCACTTT,CASSPRRPAAGPLHF
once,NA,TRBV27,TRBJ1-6,TGTGCCACCTCGTCCCAGGGGTCCTATAATTCACCCCTCCACTTT,CATSSQGSYNSPLHF
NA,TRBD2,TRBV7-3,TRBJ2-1,TGTGCCAGCAGCAGTACCCGAAGCGGGAGGGCCTCCTACAATGAGCAGTTCTTC,CASSSTRSGRASYNEQFF
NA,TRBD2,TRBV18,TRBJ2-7,TGTGCCAGCTCACCTGGGACTAGCGGGAGTCTTGCCGAGCAGTACTTC,CASSPGTSGSLAEQYF
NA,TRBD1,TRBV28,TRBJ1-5,TGTGCCAGCACCTCTCCCGGGACAGGGAACAATCAGCCCCAGCATTTT,CASTSPGTGNNQPQHF
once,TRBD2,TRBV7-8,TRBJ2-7,TGTGCCAGCAGCCCGAGGGTAGCGGGGAACTCCTACGAGCAGTACTTC,CASSPRVAGNSYEQYF
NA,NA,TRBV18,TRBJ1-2,TGTGCCAGCTCACCTCCGTCCGGGAGAGCTAACTATGGCTACACCTTC,CASSPPSGRANYGYTF
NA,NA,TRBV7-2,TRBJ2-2,TGTGCCAGCAGCTTAGACAGGCCGAACACCGGGGAGCTGTTTTTT,CASSLDRPNTGELFF
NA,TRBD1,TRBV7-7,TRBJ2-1,TGTGCTAGCAGCACGGGGACAGGGGGCAATGAGCAGTTCTTC,CASSTGTGGNEQFF
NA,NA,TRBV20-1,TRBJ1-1,TGCAGTGCTAGTAAGGATGGCAGCGGGGGGATGGCTTTCTTT,CSASKDGSGGMAFF
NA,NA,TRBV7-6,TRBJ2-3,TGTGCCAGCAGCGGGGGCGGAAGCACAGATACGCAGTATTTT,CASSGGGSTDTQYF
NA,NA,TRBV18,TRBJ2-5,TGTGCCAGCTCACGGGCCTTACTAGAGACCCAGTACTTC,CASSRALLETQYF
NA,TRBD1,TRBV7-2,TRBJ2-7,TGTGCCAGCAGTAGACAGGGGGATCACTACGAGCAGTACTTC,CASSRQGDHYEQYF
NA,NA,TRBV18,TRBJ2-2,TGTGCCAGCTCACCCGCTAGCACCAATTCGAACACCGGGGAGCTGTTTTTT,CASSPASTNSNTGELFF
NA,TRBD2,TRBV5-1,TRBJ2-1,TGCGCCAGCAGCTTGCCCGGGACTAGCCTCAATGAGCAGTTCTTC,CASSLPGTSLNEQFF
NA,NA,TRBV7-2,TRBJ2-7,TGTGCCAGCAGCTTAGGTGGGGGCAGCTACGAGCAGTACTTC,CASSLGGGSYEQYF
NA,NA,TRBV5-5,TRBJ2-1,TGTGCCAGCAGCATCGGCGACACCTACAATGAGCAGTTCTTC,CASSIGDTYNEQFF
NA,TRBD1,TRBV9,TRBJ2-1,TGTGCCAGCAGCGTAGGGACAGGGGCCTACAATGAGCAGTTCTTC,CASSVGTGAYNEQFF
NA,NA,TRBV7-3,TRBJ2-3,TGTGCCAGCAGCCCCGGGACTCACTACACAGATACGCAGTATTTT,CASSPGTHYTDTQYF
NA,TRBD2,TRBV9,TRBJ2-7,TGTGCCAGCAGCGTAGGCGGGAGATCGTACGAGCAGTACTTC,CASSVGGRSYEQYF
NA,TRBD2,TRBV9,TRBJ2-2,TGTGCCAGCAGCCAAGCGGGAGGCCAGAACACCGGGGAGCTGTTTTTT,CASSQAGGQNTGELFF
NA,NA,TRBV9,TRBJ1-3,TGTGCCAGCAGCGCTGCCGACAATCCTGGAAACACCATATATTTT,CASSAADNPGNTIYF
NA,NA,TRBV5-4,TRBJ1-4,TGTGCCAGCAGTTCCATAGACAGAAATGAAAAACTGTTTTTT,CASSSIDRNEKLFF
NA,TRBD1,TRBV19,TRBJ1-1,TGTGCCAGTAGTGGACAGGGCGGCGGCACTGAAGCTTTCTTT,CASSGQGGGTEAFF
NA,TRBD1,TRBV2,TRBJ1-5,TGTGCCAGCAGTGAAAGGACAGGGGGGGCTCAGCCCCAGCATTTT,CASSERTGGAQPQHF
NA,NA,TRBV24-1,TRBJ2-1,TGTGCCACCAGTGATGACTCTCTTAATTCTTACAATGAGCAGTTCTTC,CATSDDSLNSYNEQFF
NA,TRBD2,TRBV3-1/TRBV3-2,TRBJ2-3,TGTGCCAGCAGCCACCCCGGGAGGGAGGGCCGGGGCACAGATACGCAGTATTTT,CASSHPGREGRGTDTQYF
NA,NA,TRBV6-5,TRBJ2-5,TGTGCCAGCAGCGTAGAGGTCCAAGAGACCCAGTACTTC,CASSVEVQETQYF
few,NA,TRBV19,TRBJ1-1,TGTGCCAGTAGTATTTCCCCAACAGACACTGAAGCTTTCTTT,CASSISPTDTEAFF